Below, 21 T cell receptor beta chains from the same sample are listed, as sequenced in a study of response to subunit inactivated influenza vaccine. One entry per CDR3 protein, called by TCRdb with MiXCR from the RT-PCR reads. The table has about 800,000 distinct CDR3 sequences, 21% seen once. The specimen was PBMCs from blood, collected around 5 days after vaccination. Every receptor here comes from a man in his fifties or sixties who received an inactivated influenza vaccine.

This clonotype occurred a few times. V gene TRBV11-2 combines with J gene TRBJ1-1; 8 positions agree with TRBD1. Trimming took 4 bases from V and 4 from J; bases not matched to a gene: 8. The V gene's germline CDR1 is SGHAT and CDR2 FQNNGV. The CDR3 extends over 15 amino acids. The CDR3 nucleotides read TGTGCCAGCAGCTCACAACAGGGGGGGAGCACTGAAGCTTTCTTT. Translation gives CASSSQQGGSTEAFF.

In this sample, this clonotype turned up a few times. The genes are TRBV12-3 or TRBV12-4 and TRBJ1-6; 10 bases are a match to TRBD1. The CDR3 has 15 residues. The J segment lost 5 bases and the V segment lost 7 bases, leaving 5 bases of the junction unmatched. The CDR3 spells CASNRQGAHNSPLHF. CDR3 nucleotides: TGTGCCAGCAATCGACAGGGGGCCCATAATTCACCCCTCCACTTT.

This clonotype was detected a few times. The genes are TRBV27 and TRBJ1-2, with D tentatively TRBD1 (6 bases). The V end was cut by 6 bases, the J end by 4 bases, with 12 bases between. The CDR3 sequence is 13 residues long. CDR1 and CDR2 from the germline V gene are MNHEY and SMNVEV (reference sequence). This chain's CDR3 is CASSPTGIYGYTF. The CDR3 bases are TGTGCCAGCAGCCCTACAGGGATCTATGGCTACACCTTC.

This clonotype turned up a few times. This sequence joins TRBV5-1 and TRBJ2-7, with 10 bases fitting TRBD1. The CDR3 length is 15 residues. After removal of 2 bases from V and 1 base from J, the junction contained 3 bases not matched to a gene. From germline, CDR1 is SGHRS and CDR2 YFSETQ. The CDR3 coding sequence is TGCGCCAGCAGCTTCGGGACAGGGGCATCCTACGAGCAGTACTTC. Its protein product is CASSFGTGASYEQYF.

The chain recombines TRBV18 with TRBJ1-6, with D uncertain. Looked up from germline, CDR1 is KGHSH and CDR2 is LQKENI. The CDR3 runs 16 residues. The V end lost 2 bases, the J end lost 10 bases, and 18 bases lay between the germline ends. The CDR3 region is CASSPAGQVMESPLHF. The DNA for the CDR3 is TGTGCCAGCTCACCAGCGGGCCAGGTCATGGAGTCACCCCTCCACTTT.

This clonotype was counted only a few times. V is TRBV29-1 and J is TRBJ1-4; 7 nucleotides align to TRBD1. Germline assignment: CDR1 SQVTM and CDR2 ANQGSEA. The ends lost 4 bases at V and 0 bases at J; junction bases unmatched: 5. There are 15 residues in the CDR3. CDR3 sequence reads: CSVVRDSATNEKLFF. The CDR3 DNA sequence: TGCAGCGTTGTCCGGGACAGTGCAACTAATGAAAAACTGTTTTTT. Based on the CDR3 plus reference TRBV29-1 and TRBJ1-4, the full variable domain is SAVISQKPSRDICQRGTSLTIQCQVDSQVTMMFWYRQQPGQSLTLIATANQGSEATYESGFVIDKFPISRPNLTFSTLTVSNMSPEDSSIYLCSVVRDSATNEKLFFGSGTQLSVL.

The sample holds a few counts of this clonotype. The J gene is TRBJ2-1, the V gene TRBV6-2 or TRBV6-3; D may be TRBD1 (5 bases). The V end lost 6 bases, the J end lost 2 bases, and 11 bases lay between the germline ends. The CDR3 is 14 amino acids. Germline loops: CDR1 MNHEY, CDR2 SVGEGT. The CDR3 is CASSQTVPYNEQFF. CDR3 bases: TGTGCCAGCAGCCAGACAGTCCCCTACAATGAGCAGTTCTTC.

Notes on this clonotype: One end of the junction varies from germline; a read error may be responsible. The V gene is TRBV10-3, the J gene TRBJ2-5; TRBD2 matches 12 bases. Germline CDR1 is ENHRY and CDR2 is SYGVKD. The CDR3 contains 18 residues. The DNA of the CDR3 is TGTACCATCAGATCCCACTCCGGGACTAGCGGGCCCCAAGAGACCCAGTACTTC. This translates into CTIRSHSGTSGPQETQYF.

The gene calls are TRBV7-9 and TRBJ2-5; D call uncertain. The CDR3 covers 17 residues. Germline-derived CDR1 and CDR2 are SEHNR and FQNEAQ (reference sequence). The V and J ends lost 1 base and 2 bases respectively, with 17 bases between them. The CDR3 DNA follows: TGTGCCAGCAGCTTAGGATTTCGTCAAAGGATTCAAGAGACCCAGTACTTC. Its protein is CASSLGFRQRIQETQYF.

The V and J genes are TRBV4-1 and TRBJ2-5; weak D call: TRBD1 (6 bases). The CDR3 spans 15 residues. V lost 1 base, J lost 5 bases, and 14 bases lay in between. CDR1 and CDR2 (germline): MGHRA, YSYEKL. The CDR3 region has the DNA TGCGCCAGCAGCCAAGCCGCCGGACAGTTGGAGACCCAGTACTTC. Its translation is CASSQAAGQLETQYF.

This rearrangement joins TRBV7-2 to TRBJ2-1; D possibly corresponds to TRBD2 (6 bases). The CDR3 loop spans 15 amino acids. Trimming took 4 bases from V and 6 from J, leaving 16 bases between them. The germline gives CDR1 SGHTA, CDR2 FQGNSA. The CDR3: CASSSPPGSVNEQFF. In DNA form, the CDR3 reads TGTGCCAGCAGCTCCCCGCCCGGGAGCGTCAATGAGCAGTTCTTC.

This clonotype was detected a few times. V is TRBV12-3 or TRBV12-4 and J is TRBJ1-2; no reliable D call. V was clipped by 1 base and J by 8 bases, with 11 bases between them. The CDR3 has 13 amino acids. CDR3 loop: CASSLGEAGGYTF. The CDR3 DNA is TGTGCCAGCAGTTTAGGGGAGGCGGGAGGCTACACCTTC.

The chain joins TRBV27 to TRBJ2-1, with 11 bases that match TRBD1. The CDR3 covers 15 residues. Trimming removed 6 bases from V and 2 bases from J; junction bases left unmatched: 3. CDR1 is MNHEY, CDR2 SMNVEV, per germline (reference sequence). CDR3 sequence (DNA): TGTGCCAGCAGGGGGGACAGGGGGACCTACAATGAGCAGTTCTTC. Its protein is CASRGDRGTYNEQFF.

This chain uses TRBV4-2 with TRBJ2-1; 9 nucleotides align to TRBD2. Germline lookup yields CDR1 LGHNA and CDR2 YNFKEQ. V trimming: 1 base; J trimming: 7 bases; junction bases outside the gene matches: 11. The CDR3 is 17 amino acids. In nucleotides, the CDR3 is TGTGCCAGCAGCCAAGCGGTTGGCGGGGGGGCCGGGAATGAGCAGTTCTTC. Translating it yields CASSQAVGGGAGNEQFF.

The CDR3 reads CASSLTLTGPSNGYTF. The CDR3 DNA is TGTGCCAGCAGCTTAACTTTGACAGGGCCCTCGAATGGCTACACCTTC. This chain links TRBV7-6 with TRBJ1-2, with 7 bases aligning to TRBD1. Germline V gene sequence: CDR1 SGHVS, CDR2 FNYEAQ. Unmatched junction bases numbered 12, after V lost 2 bases and J lost 6 bases. The length of the CDR3 is 16 residues.

J is TRBJ2-3 and V is TRBV20-1, with no clear D. The germline gives CDR1 DFQATT, CDR2 SNEGSKA (reference sequence). The CDR3 contains 14 residues. The germline V and J ends were trimmed by 5 bases and 0 bases, with 12 bases remaining between them. CDR3 nucleotide sequence: TGCAGTGCTCTGACACCCACTAGCACAGATACGCAGTATTTT. This gives the protein CSALTPTSTDTQYF.

V gene TRBV5-1 combines with J gene TRBJ2-1; D ambiguous. The germline CDR1 and CDR2 sequences are SGHRS and YFSETQ. V was pared by 0 bases and J by 1 base, with 8 bases between. CDR3 length: 15 residues. The CDR3 nucleotides read TGCGCCAGCAGCTTGGGGTCAGCTTCCTACAATGAGCAGTTCTTC. Encoded protein: CASSLGSASYNEQFF. The full variable domain, its missing parts supplied by reference TRBV5-1 and TRBJ2-1, is KAGVTQTPRYLIKTRGQQVTLSCSPISGHRSVSWYQQTPGQGLQFLFEYFSETQRNKGNFPGRFSGRQFSNSRSEMNVSTLELGDSALYLCASSLGSASYNEQFFGPGTRLTVL.

V is TRBV20-1 and J is TRBJ2-1; TRBD1 matches 7 bases. This CDR3 is built from 14 residues. Germline V CDR1 and CDR2: DFQATT, SNEGSKA (reference sequence). V gave up 6 bases and J gave up 5 bases; unmatched junction bases: 10. The chain's CDR3 is CSAMTGTANNEQFF. The CDR3, as DNA: TGCAGTGCGATGACCGGGACAGCCAACAATGAGCAGTTCTTC.

The chain's CDR3 is CASSPGGVGLNEQFF. Here the CDR3 DNA reads TGTGCCAGCAGCCCCGGGGGGGTAGGTCTCAATGAGCAGTTCTTC. The rearrangement links TRBV7-9 to TRBJ2-1; TRBD2 matches 8 bases. CDR3 length: 15 amino acids. Trimming at V came to 5 bases and at J to 6 bases, leaving 9 bases not matched to a gene. The germline V gene encodes CDR1 SEHNR and CDR2 FQNEAQ (reference sequence). Full variable domain (outside the CDR3, taken from reference TRBV7-9 and TRBJ2-1): DTGVSQNPRHKITKRGQNVTFRCDPISEHNRLYWYRQTLGQGPEFLTYFQNEAQLEKSRLLSDRFSAERPKGSFSTLEIQRTEQGDSAMYLCASSPGGVGLNEQFFGPGTRLTVL.

The rearrangement links TRBV11-2 to TRBJ2-3, with D unresolved. There are 15 residues in the CDR3. CDR1 and CDR2 (germline): SGHAT, FQNNGV. Trimming cost V 5 bases and J 2 bases, with 14 bases left between them. The CDR3, as DNA: TGTGCCAGCAGCCCCCAGCCCCTTGACACAGATACGCAGTATTTT. Translating gives CASSPQPLDTDTQYF.

The chain has TRBV20-1 and TRBJ2-3, with D possibly being TRBD2 (5 bases). Germline V gene lookup returns CDR1 DFQATT and CDR2 SNEGSKA (reference sequence). V shed 4 bases and J shed 2 bases, with 13 bases lying between them. The CDR3 runs 14 residues. The CDR3 DNA reads TGCAGTGCTATCCGGGCGGGCCCCACAGATACGCAGTATTTT. This translates into CSAIRAGPTDTQYF.